Listed below are T cell receptor beta chains from one sample, sequenced in a study of TIL therapy for anti-PD-1-resistant metastatic lung cancer. Libraries were prepared by immunoSEQ multiplex PCR; TCRdb keeps only in-frame clonotypes and omits some of them. Of about 50,000 clones listed, 55% to 75% are singletons. Sample: tumor tissue, taken at baseline. These receptors were collected from a person aged 25 to 80 with non-small cell lung cancer. Both conserved end residues are part of each CDR3. D genes are given only for firm matches. Size is stated for part of the rows, as once, few or many counts, or as a class when the clone is expanded.

CAISESPQIDTQYF | TGTGCCATCAGTGAGTCACCCCAGATAGATACGCAGTATTTT | . | TRBJ2-3 | TRBV10-3 | .
CASSLDPTKEQFF | TGTGCCAGCAGCTTAGACCCCACCAAGGAGCAGTTCTTC | . | TRBJ2-1 | TRBV11-3 | .
CASSDRPDGLGYTF | TGTGCCAGCAGTGATCGCCCCGACGGCCTCGGCTACACCTTC | once | TRBJ1-2 | TRBV6-1 | .
CASSTGQGLDTQYF | TGTGCCAGCAGCACGGGACAGGGGTTAGATACGCAGTATTTT | . | TRBJ2-3 | TRBV7-2 | TRBD1
CASSPRGAYEKLFF | TGTGCCAGCAGCCCGAGGGGGGCCTATGAAAAACTGTTTTTT | . | TRBJ1-4 | TRBV7-9 | .
CASSFNTGTGGGTQYF | TGTGCCAGCAGTTTCAACACCGGGACAGGGGGGGGTACGCAGTATTTT | once | TRBJ2-3 | TRBV6-6 | TRBD1
CASSLSLKGVSYEQYF | TGCGCCAGCAGCCTGTCGCTCAAGGGGGTTTCCTACGAGCAGTACTTC | medium-sized | TRBJ2-7 | TRBV5-1 | .
CASKDASYEQYF | TGTGCCAGCAAGGATGCGTCCTACGAGCAGTACTTC | . | TRBJ2-7 | TRBV28 | .
CASSYSRVEQYF | TGTGCCAGCAGTTACTCGAGGGTGGAGCAGTACTTC | . | TRBJ2-7 | TRBV6-5 | .
CASRWRGASEQYF | TGTGCCAGCAGGTGGCGGGGGGCGAGCGAGCAGTACTTC | . | TRBJ2-7 | TRBV2 | TRBD2
CASSIGGVGYEQYF | TGTGCCAGTAGTATCGGCGGGGTGGGCTACGAGCAGTACTTC | . | TRBJ2-7 | TRBV19 | .
CASSPSGRAEDTQYF | TGTGCCAGCAGCCCCAGCGGGAGGGCCGAAGATACGCAGTATTTT | few | TRBJ2-3 | TRBV7-2 | TRBD2
CASSIGQGRTEAFF | TGTGCCAGCAGTATCGGACAGGGTAGGACTGAAGCTTTCTTT | . | TRBJ1-1 | TRBV6-5 | TRBD1
CASSLPGKDGYTF | TGTGCCAGCAGTTTACCAGGGAAGGATGGCTACACCTTC | . | TRBJ1-2 | TRBV28 | .
CFQAGLGGGYTF | TGTTTTCAGGCAGGGTTGGGTGGGGGCTACACCTTC | . | TRBJ1-2 | TRBV19 | .
CASSMAYEQYF | TGTGCCAGCAGCATGGCCTACGAGCAGTACTTC | . | TRBJ2-7 | TRBV5-6 | .
CASSWTSGGFNEQYF | TGTGCCAGCAGTTGGACTTCAGGGGGATTCAACGAGCAGTACTTC | . | TRBJ2-7 | TRBV27 | TRBD1
CASSVGVQSEQFF | TGTGCCAGCAGCGTAGGTGTTCAGAGTGAGCAGTTCTTC | . | TRBJ2-1 | TRBV9 | .
CAWSGGRGNNEKLFF | TGTGCCTGGAGTGGGGGCAGGGGAAATAATGAAAAACTGTTTTTT | . | TRBJ1-4 | TRBV30 | .
CASQNWDNEQFF | TGTGCCAGCCAGAATTGGGACAATGAGCAGTTCTTC | . | TRBJ2-1 | TRBV19 | .
CASRGGPSYGYTF | TGTGCCTCCCGGGGAGGCCCGAGCTATGGCTACACCTTC | . | TRBJ1-2 | TRBV10-3 | .
CASSLGPTLNTEAFF | TGCGCCAGCAGCTTGGGCCCAACACTGAACACTGAAGCTTTCTTT | . | TRBJ1-1 | TRBV5-1 | .
CASSVGHGRVGYEQYF | TGTGCCAGCAGCGTCGGACACGGACGGGTTGGGTACGAGCAGTACTTC | . | TRBJ2-7 | TRBV9 | .
CASSLGSGAYTGELFF | TGTGCCAGCAGCTTGGGGAGCGGGGCCTACACCGGGGAGCTGTTTTTT | once | TRBJ2-2 | TRBV5-4 | TRBD2
CAIGYDFLNEQYF | TGTGCCATCGGGTACGACTTCCTAAACGAGCAGTACTTC | . | TRBJ2-7 | TRBV10-3 | .
CASSPLLAGMRSSYNEQFF | TGTGCCAGCTCACCGCTACTAGCGGGAATGAGGAGCTCCTACAATGAGCAGTTCTTC | . | TRBJ2-1 | TRBV18 | TRBD2
CASSLGSGNSPLHF | TGTGCCAGCAGCTTAGGGTCGGGGAATTCACCCCTCCACTTT | . | TRBJ1-6 | TRBV13 | .
CSVDTRGLMNTEAFF | TGCAGCGTGGACACCAGGGGCCTCATGAACACTGAAGCTTTCTTT | . | TRBJ1-1 | TRBV29-1 | .
CASSEAGTSSYEQYF | TGTGCCAGCAGCGAGGCCGGGACTAGCTCCTACGAGCAGTACTTC | . | TRBJ2-7 | TRBV9 | TRBD2
CASSPEPPGLASYNEQFF | TGTGCCAGCAGTCCCGAGCCCCCGGGACTAGCGTCCTACAATGAGCAGTTCTTC | . | TRBJ2-1 | TRBV27 | TRBD2
CASSYEGRELFF | TGTGCCAGCAGTTACGAAGGCCGGGAGCTGTTTTTT | few | TRBJ2-2 | TRBV6-6 | .
CASSSHRVRENTEAFF | TGTGCCAGCAGCTCCCACAGGGTGAGGGAGAACACTGAAGCTTTCTTT | once | TRBJ1-1 | TRBV5-4 | .
CASSPRGSSYQETQYF | TGTGCCAGCAGCCCCCGGGGGAGTTCGTACCAAGAGACCCAGTACTTC | . | TRBJ2-5 | TRBV7-9 | .
CASSLFGGATEAFF | TGTGCCAGCAGCTTATTTGGGGGGGCCACTGAAGCTTTCTTT | . | TRBJ1-1 | TRBV7-3 | .
CASSSPQGDGGNTIYF | TGTGCCAGCAGCTCCCCGCAGGGGGACGGAGGAAACACCATATATTTT | . | TRBJ1-3 | TRBV7-9 | TRBD1
CASSPSADEKLFF | TGCGCCAGCAGCCCTTCGGCGGATGAAAAACTGTTTTTT | few | TRBJ1-4 | TRBV5-1 | .
CASSLDSKEKLFF | TGTGCCAGCAGCTTGGATTCGAAGGAAAAACTGTTTTTT | . | TRBJ1-4 | TRBV4-2 | .
CASSSEGPGNTIYF | TGTGCCAGCAGCTCGGAGGGGCCGGGAAACACCATATATTTT | . | TRBJ1-3 | TRBV7-8 | .
CASNQKGATYEQYF | TGTGCCAGCAACCAAAAGGGCGCAACCTACGAGCAGTACTTC | . | TRBJ2-7 | TRBV6-6 | .
CASSLLLAGTYF | TGTGCCAGCAGCTTGTTATTAGCGGGAACGTATTTT | . | TRBJ2-3 | TRBV7-2 | TRBD2
CASRGEGQNIQYF | TGTGCCAGCCGAGGCGAAGGCCAAAACATTCAGTACTTC | medium-sized | TRBJ2-4 | TRBV5-6 | .
CASSLRQRSGVTDTQYF | TGTGCCAGCAGCCTCCGTCAGCGGAGCGGGGTTACAGATACGCAGTATTTT | . | TRBJ2-3 | TRBV11-2 | TRBD2
CASRALRGGEQYF | TGTGCCAGCAGGGCGTTGAGGGGTGGCGAGCAGTACTTC | . | TRBJ2-7 | TRBV6-6 | .
CASSERGAGETQYF | TGTGCCAGCAGTGAACGCGGGGCTGGTGAGACCCAGTACTTC | . | TRBJ2-5 | TRBV2 | .
CSVEGLRDRAYEQYF | TGCAGCGTTGAGGGACTTAGGGACAGGGCCTACGAGCAGTACTTC | . | TRBJ2-7 | TRBV29-1 | TRBD1
CASSPRTGERTEAFF | TGTGCCAGCAGCCCCCGGACAGGGGAAAGGACTGAAGCTTTCTTT | . | TRBJ1-1 | TRBV11-3 | TRBD1
CASSPQGSYTGELFF | TGCGCCAGCAGCCCACAGGGGTCCTACACCGGGGAGCTGTTTTTT | . | TRBJ2-2 | TRBV5-1 | TRBD1
CASSPRTGGTDTQYF | TGTGCCAGCAGCCCCCGGACAGGGGGCACAGATACGCAGTATTTT | . | TRBJ2-3 | TRBV7-2 | TRBD1
CASSLSGQGAHEQYF | TGTGCCAGCAGCTTGTCGGGACAGGGTGCCCACGAGCAGTACTTC | . | TRBJ2-7 | TRBV5-4 | TRBD1
CASSEGPVPGEQYF | TGTGCCAGCAGTGAAGGTCCGGTTCCCGGGGAGCAGTACTTC | . | TRBJ2-7 | TRBV6-1 | .
CATTPRSGNTIYF | TGTGCCACAACGCCCAGATCTGGAAACACCATATATTTT | once | TRBJ1-3 | TRBV25-1 | .
CASSPQSSTDTQYF | TGTGCCAGCAGCCCACAGTCGAGCACAGATACGCAGTATTTT | few | TRBJ2-3 | TRBV7-8 | .
CASSASTGTSSYNEQFF | TGTGCCAGCAGCGCAAGCACCGGGACTAGCTCCTACAATGAGCAGTTCTTC | . | TRBJ2-1 | TRBV5-4 | TRBD2
CATRVGGGSNNEQFF | TGTGCCACCCGGGTGGGGGGGGGAAGTAACAATGAGCAGTTCTTC | . | TRBJ2-1 | TRBV19 | TRBD2
CSAGLETQYF | TGCAGTGCTGGATTAGAGACCCAGTACTTC | once | TRBJ2-5 | TRBV20-1 | .
CASSLGTAYNEQFF | TGTGCCAGCAGCCTAGGGACAGCCTACAATGAGCAGTTCTTC | . | TRBJ2-1 | TRBV28 | TRBD1
CAISEGLEQYF | TGTGCCATCAGTGAAGGCTTGGAGCAGTACTTC | . | TRBJ2-7 | TRBV10-3 | .